The TCR beta chain described here comes from a study of T cell responses to AZD1222 COVID-19 vaccine. Study-wide points: In a largely white British group with more females than males, clonal diversity was possibly underestimated.

This clone was picked up one time. What it binds is not known. Method: immunoSEQ multiplex PCR; TCRdb's copy keeps in-frame clones and lacks some. The table shows around 140,000 clones, with 85% to 95% occurring only once. The CDR3 totals 13 residues. CDR1 is GTSNPN and CDR2 is SVGIG in the germline V gene (reference sequence). V was trimmed by 2 bases and J by 5 bases, leaving 12 bases between them. The chain has TRBV30 and TRBJ2-5, with D perhaps TRBD1 (7 bases). This clonotype was obtained from an adult in good health. This specimen consisted of peripheral blood, obtained on day 0 of AZD1222 vaccination. The CDR3 is CAWSRRGRETQYF. CDR3 nucleotide sequence: TGTGCCTGGAGTCGGAGGGGGCGGGAGACCCAGTACTTC. Based on the CDR3 plus reference TRBV30 and TRBJ2-5, the full variable domain is SQTIHQWPATLVQPVGSPLSLECTVEGTSNPNLYWYRQAAGRGLQLLFYSVGIGQISSEVPQNLSASRPQDRQFILSSKKLLLSDSGFYLCAWSRRGRETQYFGPGTRLLVL.